The present entry profiles one T cell receptor beta chain with its context. Its antigen is not identified. Unrecorded immune exposure was likely among donors, who were nominally healthy when sampled. These data belong to a study of cytomegalovirus exposure and HLA in healthy donors. Findings and caveats of the study: There were some public TCRs occurring in many donors, but most TCR sequences were rare.

The ends were cut back, 4 bases at V and 6 bases at J, with 19 bases in the middle. CDR1 is LGHNA, CDR2 YNFKEQ, per germline. This CDR3 is built from 15 residues. The PCR had 60 Vbeta and 13 Jbeta primers. TCRdb's copy holds only in-frame clones and misses some; the assay was immunoSEQ multiplex PCR. This sample carries tens of thousands of clones, with 1.1% going to the ten biggest clones. The chain uses TRBV4-2 and TRBJ2-7; D may be TRBD1 (6 bases). This clonotype was obtained from a young woman in good health and CMV-seronegative. The sequenced sample consisted of PBMCs. CDR3 coding DNA: TGTGCCAGCAGCCGTCCCGGGACATATAGAACCGAGCAGTACTTC. As protein: CASSRPGTYRTEQYF.